This T cell receptor (beta chain) was obtained from a study of T-cell memory formation after mild COVID-19. Study-level results: For second-wave clones that peaked at day 37, SARS-CoV-2 specificity went unverified.

In regard to this clonotype: Its antigen is unknown.

The CDR3 runs 11 residues. Germline-derived CDR1 and CDR2 are SQVTM and ANQGSEA. The V and J ends lost 1 base and 4 bases respectively, with 3 bases between them. TCRdb re-analysed the 5' RACE reads in MiXCR, keeping a single row per CDR3 protein. Here the sample spans 250,000 to 350,000 distinct CDR3 sequences, approximately 19% being singletons. This TCR was recovered from a man between 18 and 29 years old who had mild COVID-19 (a few samples of this study predate the infection). Cell type and time point are not known. Sequencing was done on a sample of PBMCs or a T cell subset sorted from them (not recorded which). The rearrangement links TRBV29-1 to TRBJ2-3; D gene ambiguous. The CDR3 sequence is CSVEAPDTQYF. CDR3 sequence (DNA): TGCAGCGTTGAAGCCCCAGATACGCAGTATTTT.